The 23 T cell receptor beta chains below were found in one sample sequenced in a study of T cells after posttransplantation cyclophosphamide. Sequenced by immunoSEQ multiplex PCR; TCRdb stores in-frame clones only, minus some. The table lists some 10,000 clones, with no singletons. Cyclophosphamide on days +3 and +4 followed busulfan-fludarabine conditioning and a marrow graft. The sequencing here drew on PBMCs, taken after allogeneic stem cell transplant with posttransplant cyclophosphamide. These receptors all come from a female patient between 40 and 50 years old who received an allogeneic stem cell transplant from a related donor, was CMV-positive, and had no GVHD. Certain T cells may be donor cells from the graft.

This clone was recorded many times. The chain recombines TRBV10-1 with TRBJ2-7; 8 bases map to TRBD1. There are 16 residues in the CDR3. Losses at the gene ends were 2 bases for V and 2 bases for J; bases not matched to a gene: 8. Germline CDR1 and CDR2: WNHNN and SYGVQD (reference sequence). In DNA form, the CDR3 reads TGCGCCAGCAGTGAGACCCCCCGGACAGGGCCCTACGAGCAGTACTTC. As protein: CASSETPRTGPYEQYF.

This chain joins TRBV9 and TRBJ2-1; 8 bases are shared with TRBD2. The germline V gene encodes CDR1 SGDLS and CDR2 YYNGEE. The length of the CDR3 is 17 residues. J was trimmed by 0 bases and V by 0 bases; bases with no gene match: 5. The CDR3 loop reads CASSVGLAGSSYNEQFF. DNA for the CDR3: TGTGCCAGCAGCGTAGGCTTAGCGGGGAGCTCCTACAATGAGCAGTTCTTC.

In its sample, this clone was seen many times. The chain joins TRBV12-3 or TRBV12-4 to TRBJ2-1; D unclear. The CDR3 has 15 residues. Trimming cost V 3 bases and J 6 bases, with 15 bases left between them. Here the CDR3 reads CASSFESIRSNEQFF. CDR3 nucleotide sequence: TGTGCCAGCAGTTTTGAGTCAATCCGGTCCAATGAGCAGTTCTTC.

This clone was seen repeatedly, ten times or more. The V and J genes are TRBV19 and TRBJ2-3; 9 bases align to TRBD2. V shed 4 bases, J shed 0 bases, and the junction held 2 bases outside the gene matches. Germline V lookup: CDR1 LNHDA, CDR2 SQIVND (reference sequence). The CDR3 totals 15 residues. Here the CDR3 DNA reads TGTGCCAGTAGTAGACTAGCGGAGAGCACAGATACGCAGTATTTT. Its protein product is CASSRLAESTDTQYF.

The chain couples TRBV29-1 to TRBJ2-3; 12 nucleotides match TRBD2. V shed 6 bases and J 4 bases; nucleotides not matched to a gene: 8. Per germline, CDR1 SQVTM and CDR2 ANQGSEA. This CDR3 has 15 amino acids. Here the CDR3 reads CSVYRLAGVADTQYF. The CDR3 DNA reads as TGCAGCGTCTATAGACTAGCGGGGGTCGCAGATACGCAGTATTTT.

This clone was counted ten times or more. One end of the junction fails to match germline, which may point to a read error. The CDR3 loop reads CASRLYYRGDTQYF. The CDR3 bases are TGTGCCAGCAGGTTATACTATAGGGGGGATACGCAGTATTTT. This chain connects TRBV27 to TRBJ2-3, with a possible D match to TRBD1 (6 bases). This CDR3 contains 14 residues. CDR1 and CDR2 from the germline V gene are MNHEY and SMNVEV (reference sequence).

This clone showed up many times. The rearrangement joins TRBV27 to TRBJ2-1; D perhaps matches TRBD1 (5 bases). The V end lost 4 bases, the J end lost 4 bases, and 14 bases lay between the germline ends. There are 15 residues in the CDR3. Germline lookup yields CDR1 MNHEY and CDR2 SMNVEV (reference sequence). This CDR3 is CASSSDKKVYNEQFF. CDR3 DNA: TGTGCCAGCAGTTCGGACAAGAAAGTGTACAATGAGCAGTTCTTC.

The chain combines TRBV5-1 with TRBJ2-2; TRBD1 matches at 7 bases. Germline assignment: CDR1 SGHRS and CDR2 YFSETQ. V shed 1 base, J shed 5 bases, and the junction held 5 bases outside the gene matches. The CDR3 has 15 amino acids. The CDR3 loop is CASSLRQGRTGELFF. The CDR3 coding sequence is TGCGCCAGCAGCTTGCGACAGGGTAGGACCGGGGAGCTGTTTTTT.

This clone was observed a few times. This sample includes further DNA sequences coding for the same CDR3. The chain joins TRBV9 to TRBJ2-7; 7 bases match TRBD1. CDR1 and CDR2 from the germline V gene are SGDLS and YYNGEE. V dropped 9 bases and J dropped 4; count of bases not matched to a gene: 16. This CDR3 has 15 residues. CDR3 in amino acids: CAISFKQGTAYEQYF. The CDR3 DNA is TGTGCCATTAGTTTCAAACAGGGGACGGCATACGAGCAGTACTTC.

In its sample, this clone was seen a few times. The rearrangement joins TRBV9 to TRBJ1-2, with D perhaps TRBD1 (5 bases). This CDR3 contains 14 residues. The germline V gene has CDR1 SGDLS and CDR2 YYNGEE. Trimming cost V 4 bases and J 0 bases, with 10 bases left between them. CDR3 region: CASSLRDSNYGYTF. The DNA of the CDR3 is TGTGCCAGCAGCCTAAGGGACTCTAACTATGGCTACACCTTC.

This clone was detected many times. The chain uses TRBV5-1 and TRBJ2-7; 7 bases map to TRBD2. From germline, CDR1 is SGHRS and CDR2 YFSETQ. The CDR3 totals 14 residues. The junction had 4 bases not matched to a gene; V was cut back by 4 bases and J by 0 bases. Written as DNA, the CDR3 is TGCGCCAGCAGCCCCGGGACTAACTCCTACGAGCAGTACTTC. Its translation is CASSPGTNSYEQYF.

This clone was recorded many times. The V gene is TRBV15, the J gene TRBJ1-2; D is uncertain. This CDR3 contains 13 residues. V was clipped by 1 base and J by 2 bases, with 5 bases between them. Germline loops: CDR1 LNHNV, CDR2 YYDKDF (reference sequence). CDR3 bases: TGTGCCACCAGCAGAGGTCAAAACTATGGCTACACCTTC. Its translation is CATSRGQNYGYTF.

This clone qualifies as medium-sized. The CDR3 sequence is CASSPSTLVESPLHF. The CDR3 DNA is TGTGCCAGCAGTCCATCAACCCTGGTAGAGTCACCCCTCCACTTT. The chain carries TRBV28 and TRBJ1-6; D uncertain. Germline V gene lookup returns CDR1 MDHEN and CDR2 SYDVKM. Trimming left V 5 bases short and J 10 bases short, with 18 bases between. The CDR3 is 15 amino acids.

Many counts were recorded for this clone. The rearrangement links TRBV4-2 to TRBJ2-7; a possible D gene is TRBD1 (5 bases). The CDR3 length is 16 residues. V lost 1 base to trimming and J lost 5 bases, with 18 bases between them. CDR1 and CDR2 (germline): LGHNA, YNFKEQ. As DNA, the CDR3 is TGTGCCAGCAGCCAAGTCTTACCATGGGGCAAGGACGAGCAGTACTTC. Amino acids: CASSQVLPWGKDEQYF.

The chain employs TRBV19 and TRBJ1-6; 7 bases are a match to TRBD1. V was pared by 6 bases and J by 4 bases, with 6 bases of the junction left unmatched. Per the germline V gene, CDR1 is LNHDA and CDR2 is SQIVND (reference sequence). The CDR3 loop spans 15 amino acids. The CDR3 DNA is TGTGCCAGTAGCACCCACAGGGGATATAATTCACCCCTCCACTTT. This codes for CASSTHRGYNSPLHF.

This clone was counted many times. The chain recombines TRBV19 with TRBJ2-7; D gene unclear. Germline CDR1 reads LNHDA; CDR2 reads SQIVND (reference sequence). This CDR3 is built from 14 residues. The V and J ends lost 3 bases and 6 bases respectively, with 15 bases between them. The CDR3 loop is CASSIGIEQSEQYF. As DNA, the CDR3 is TGTGCCAGTAGTATCGGAATTGAACAGTCCGAGCAGTACTTC.

This clone showed up many times. The V gene is TRBV19, the J gene TRBJ1-5; 12 bases are a match to TRBD1. This CDR3 has 20 residues. The junction had 15 bases not matched to a gene; V was cut back by 6 bases and J by 0 bases. The germline V gene has CDR1 LNHDA and CDR2 SQIVND (reference sequence). As DNA, the CDR3 is TGTGCCAGTAGCCGTTCTCCCCGGGACAGGGGGCAGGGTAGCAATCAGCCCCAGCATTTT. Translated: CASSRSPRDRGQGSNQPQHF.

By share, this clone ranks as medium-sized. The V gene is TRBV27, the J gene TRBJ2-1, with TRBD2 as a possible D gene (5 bases). This CDR3 contains 14 residues. V gave up 5 bases and J gave up 7 bases, with 15 bases separating them. Germline CDR1 reads MNHEY; CDR2 reads SMNVEV (reference sequence). CDR3 in DNA: TGTGCCAGCAGTCCCCCAGAGGGTAGGAATGAGCAGTTCTTC. This encodes CASSPPEGRNEQFF.

This clone was detected ten times or more. The chain links TRBV2 to TRBJ2-4, with 7 bases identical to TRBD2. CDR1 and CDR2 (germline): SNHLY, FYNNEI. This CDR3 is 13 amino acids long. V was pared by 7 bases and J by 6 bases, with 6 bases of the junction left unmatched. The DNA of the CDR3 is TGTGCCAGCAATGGGGGGGTGAGAAACATTCAGTACTTC. Protein sequence: CASNGGVRNIQYF.

The V call is TRBV5-5, the J call TRBJ2-6, with a possible D match to TRBD2 (7 bases). CDR1 SGHKS and CDR2 YYEKEE come from the germline V gene (reference sequence). V was shortened by 3 bases and J by 2 bases, with 15 bases between the two germline ends. The CDR3 length is 17 residues. The chain's CDR3 is CASSWGGAAAGANVLTF. CDR3 in DNA: TGTGCCAGCAGCTGGGGGGGGGCGGCGGCTGGGGCCAACGTCCTGACTTTC.

The table lists this clone with many counts. This sequence joins TRBV9 and TRBJ2-3; 7 positions agree with TRBD2. V was clipped by 3 bases and J by 4 bases; unmatched bases: 14. Germline lookup yields CDR1 SGDLS and CDR2 YYNGEE. The CDR3 contains 17 residues. In DNA, the CDR3 is TGTGCCAGCAGCGACCCCCGGCGGGGGACTCCTCCAGATACGCAGTATTTT. Translated: CASSDPRRGTPPDTQYF.

This clone was counted many times. The chain combines TRBV2 with TRBJ1-1, with D tentatively TRBD1 (6 bases). Trimming took off 2 bases at V and 1 base at J, with 14 bases between the two ends. Germline V gene data show CDR1 as SNHLY and CDR2 as FYNNEI. The CDR3 loop spans 16 amino acids. CDR3 residues: CASSEPTGLRNTEAFF. CDR3 coding DNA: TGTGCCAGCAGTGAACCCACAGGGTTGAGGAACACTGAAGCTTTCTTT.

This clone was picked up many times. The gene calls are TRBV4-1 and TRBJ1-3, with unresolved D. This CDR3 spans 16 amino acids. The ends were cut back, 0 bases at V and 0 bases at J, with 9 bases in the middle. Germline V CDR1 and CDR2: MGHRA, YSYEKL. The CDR3 nucleotides are TGCGCCAGCAGCCAAGATCCCGGGTACTCTGGAAACACCATATATTTT. Its translation: CASSQDPGYSGNTIYF.